This is a list of T cell receptor beta chains from one sample in a study of Graves' ophthalmopathy and Graves' hyperthyroidism. TCRdb analysed the multiplex PCR reads with MiXCR anew, one entry per CDR3 protein. The sample carries 450,000 to 600,000 distinct CDR3 sequences, just under 40% recorded once. Specimen: peripheral blood or thyroid tissue (not recorded which). The origin of the receptors is an adult man with Graves' hyperthyroidism. Both conserved end residues are part of each CDR3. The D gene is left open where the match is weak. Only part of the rows carry a size: once, few, many, or a class if the clone is expanded.

CASTGQNGNYGYTF	TGCGCCAGCACCGGACAGAACGGGAACTATGGCTACACCTTC	.	.	TRBJ1-2	TRBV5-5
CASSFGGPMDSQYF	TGTGCCAGCAGTTTTGGTGGGCCTATGGATTCGCAGTATTTT	.	.	TRBJ2-3	TRBV12-3/TRBV12-4
CASSYTSYYEQYF	TGTGCCAGCAGTTACACATCCTACTACGAGCAGTACTTC	many	.	TRBJ2-7	TRBV6-5
CASSQDFRTGGEQYF	TGTGCCAGCAGCCAAGATTTCCGGACAGGGGGCGAGCAGTACTTC	.	TRBD1	TRBJ2-7	TRBV9
CVSSPGTGVGPQHF	TGTGTCAGCAGCCCAGGGACGGGTGTAGGGCCCCAGCATTTT	.	.	TRBJ1-5	TRBV9
CASSLDTVNTGELFF	TGTGCCAGCAGCTTGGACACAGTGAACACCGGGGAGCTGTTTTTT	many	.	TRBJ2-2	TRBV5-8
CSVGKDSYEQYF	TGCAGCGTTGGTAAGGACAGCTACGAGCAGTACTTC	many	.	TRBJ2-7	TRBV29-1
CASRALRDSSYEQYF	TGTGCCAGCAGAGCACTCCGGGACAGCTCCTACGAGCAGTACTTC	many	TRBD1	TRBJ2-7	TRBV7-2
CASSDGTGELFF	TGTGCCAGCAGCGACGGGACAGGGGAGCTGTTTTTT	.	.	TRBJ2-2	TRBV7-2
CSARDSIGGYEQPQHF	TGCAGTGCTAGAGACTCCATTGGAGGTTACGAGCAGCCCCAGCATTTT	.	.	TRBJ1-5	TRBV20-1
CASSGKTNTGELFF	TGTGCCAGCAGTGGGAAGACGAACACCGGGGAGCTGTTTTTT	many	.	TRBJ2-2	TRBV6-1
CASSLNSGNTF	TGTGCCAGCAGTTTGAACTCTGGAAACACCTTC	.	.	TRBJ1-2	TRBV25-1
CASSPPGQGWTEAFF	TGTGCCAGTAGTCCACCTGGACAGGGGTGGACTGAAGCTTTCTTT	few	TRBD1	TRBJ1-1	TRBV19
CSARTGQGNQPQHF	TGCAGTGCAAGAACGGGACAGGGCAATCAGCCCCAGCATTTT	many	TRBD1	TRBJ1-5	TRBV20-1
CASSIGPGQGAAGYTF	TGTGCCAGTAGTATAGGCCCGGGACAGGGGGCCGCTGGCTACACCTTC	many	TRBD1	TRBJ1-2	TRBV19
CASSFRGSGEQYF	TGTGCCAGCAGCTTTAGGGGCTCCGGGGAGCAGTACTTC	many	.	TRBJ2-7	TRBV7-2
CASSISNLGQETQYF	TGCGCCAGCAGCATATCCAACTTAGGCCAAGAGACCCAGTACTTC	few	.	TRBJ2-5	TRBV5-1
CAWSVGGQGIYEQYF	TGTGCCTGGAGTGTCGGAGGACAGGGGATCTACGAGCAGTACTTC	.	TRBD1	TRBJ2-7	TRBV7-2
CASSAQGASTDTQYF	TGTGCCAGCAGCGCCCAGGGGGCTAGCACAGATACGCAGTATTTT	.	TRBD1	TRBJ2-3	TRBV9
CSVVGGYGYTF	TGCAGCGTTGTCGGGGGCTATGGCTACACCTTC	many	.	TRBJ1-2	TRBV29-1
CASSLAAGGGQPQHF	TGTGCCAGCAGCTTAGCCGCAGGGGGCGGTCAGCCCCAGCATTTT	many	TRBD1	TRBJ1-5	TRBV7-8
CAGSGGGTSYGYTF	TGTGCCGGCAGTGGGGGAGGAACTTCCTATGGCTACACCTTC	.	.	TRBJ1-2	TRBV27
CAISEQGDGYTIYF	TGTGCCATCAGTGAGCAGGGGGATGGCTACACCATATATTTT	.	TRBD1	TRBJ1-3	TRBV10-3
CASRRGSTNEKLFF	TGTGCCAGCAGGCGGGGGTCAACTAATGAAAAACTGTTTTTT	many	.	TRBJ1-4	TRBV7-2